A single sample is the source of the 13 T cell receptor beta chains below, sequenced in a study of early T cells in non-severe SARS-CoV-2 infection. In TCRdb, the 5' RACE reads were re-called with MiXCR into one record per CDR3 protein. The sample contains tens of thousands of distinct CDR3 sequences, roughly 13% of which appear only once. The specimen was whole blood. The receptors derive from an adult who was a healthcare worker with PCR-confirmed SARS-CoV-2 infection or an uninfected control (not recorded which).

Only a few counts were recorded for this clonotype. CDR3: CASSTATGSYGYTF. The CDR3, as DNA: TGTGCCAGCAGTACCGCGACAGGGAGCTATGGCTACACCTTC. The chain couples TRBV6-6 to TRBJ1-2; 7 bases fit TRBD1. The germline gives CDR1 MNHNY, CDR2 SVGAGI (reference sequence). The J segment lost 4 bases and the V segment lost 5 bases, leaving 7 bases of the junction unmatched. The CDR3 extends over 14 amino acids.

The rearrangement uses TRBV12-3 or TRBV12-4 and TRBJ2-1, with D perhaps matching TRBD2 (5 bases). There are 13 residues in the CDR3. The V end lost 4 bases, the J end lost 7 bases, and 11 bases lay between the germline ends. The CDR3 reads CASSSFSGNEQFF. Written as DNA, the CDR3 is TGTGCCAGCAGTTCTTTTTCGGGGAATGAGCAGTTCTTC.

For the CDR3, the DNA is TGCAGCGTCTTACAGGGCCCCGAGCAGTACTTC. It translates to CSVLQGPEQYF. The gene calls are TRBV29-1 and TRBJ2-7; D perhaps matches TRBD1 (6 bases). The CDR3 sequence is 11 residues long. Germline loops: CDR1 SQVTM, CDR2 ANQGSEA. V gave up 6 bases and J gave up 6 bases, with 12 bases separating them.

This clonotype showed up many times. The gene calls are TRBV5-1 and TRBJ1-2; 9 positions match TRBD1. Trimming removed 4 bases from V and 2 bases from J; junction bases left unmatched: 12. There are 17 residues in the CDR3. From germline, CDR1 is SGHRS and CDR2 YFSETQ. The CDR3 loop reads CASSVGTGKGFNYGYTF. CDR3 in DNA: TGCGCCAGCAGCGTCGGGACAGGGAAAGGCTTCAACTATGGCTACACCTTC. Drawing the rest from reference TRBV5-1 and TRBJ1-2, the complete variable domain is KAGVTQTPRYLIKTRGQQVTLSCSPISGHRSVSWYQQTPGQGLQFLFEYFSETQRNKGNFPGRFSGRQFSNSRSEMNVSTLELGDSALYLCASSVGTGKGFNYGYTFGSGTRLTVV.

This clonotype has a count of ten or more. V usage is TRBV12-3 or TRBV12-4 and J usage is TRBJ1-6; no definite D call. Trimming removed 5 bases from V and 3 bases from J, with 8 bases in between. This CDR3 comprises 14 residues. The CDR3 DNA sequence: TGTGCCAGCAGTGTACTCGGCTATAATTCACCCCTCCACTTT. This codes for CASSVLGYNSPLHF.

The V and J genes are TRBV12-3 or TRBV12-4 and TRBJ2-1, with 7 bases matching TRBD2. V was clipped by 4 bases and J by 9 bases; unmatched bases: 6. CDR3 length equals 13 residues. The CDR3 sequence is CASSWAGGGEQFF. The DNA for the CDR3 is TGTGCCAGCAGTTGGGCGGGCGGGGGTGAGCAGTTCTTC.

This sequence joins TRBV30 and TRBJ1-4; 9 bases line up with TRBD1. The CDR3 is 14 residues long. Germline-derived CDR1 and CDR2 are GTSNPN and SVGIG (reference sequence). J lost 4 bases, V lost 5 bases, and 5 bases had no gene match. The CDR3 DNA reads TGTGCCTGGGCCGGACAGGGGTTTAATGAAAAACTGTTTTTT. Its translation: CAWAGQGFNEKLFF.

There are many counts of this clonotype. This chain joins TRBV30 and TRBJ2-5, with D tentatively TRBD1 or TRBD2 (5 bases each). The CDR3 has 15 residues. Germline V lookup: CDR1 GTSNPN, CDR2 SVGIG (reference sequence). The V end lost 1 base, the J end lost 3 bases, and 15 bases lay between the germline ends. CDR3 nucleotides: TGTGCCTGGAGTGGGCGTGGGACGTTTAAAGAGACCCAGTACTTC. It is translated as CAWSGRGTFKETQYF.

This clonotype showed up just a few times. J is TRBJ2-5 and V is TRBV20-1, with D uncertain. Germline CDR1 and CDR2: DFQATT and SNEGSKA (reference sequence). V lost 1 base and J lost 2, with 8 bases in between. This CDR3 has 13 residues. CDR3 loop: CSARVAPQETQYF. In nucleotides, the CDR3 is TGCAGTGCTAGAGTGGCACCTCAAGAGACCCAGTACTTC.

CDR3 sequence reads: CASSLKGTNTDTQYF. The CDR3 coding sequence is TGTGCCAGCAGCTTAAAAGGGACTAACACAGATACGCAGTATTTT. V gene TRBV7-3 combines with J gene TRBJ2-3, with 7 positions matching TRBD2. The CDR3 covers 15 residues. V was clipped by 1 base and J by 2 bases; unmatched bases: 3. Germline V gene lookup returns CDR1 SGHTA and CDR2 FQGTGA.

As regards this clonotype: A much larger clone lies a single base off, so this may be a read error. The chain has TRBV7-6 and TRBJ2-5; 10 nucleotides align to TRBD2. V lost 4 bases, J lost 0 bases, and 2 bases stayed unmatched. The CDR3 consists of 15 residues. Germline lookup yields CDR1 SGHVS and CDR2 FNYEAQ. DNA for the CDR3: TGTGCCAGCAGCTATAGCGGGGGGAACCAAGAGACCCAGTACTTC. This codes for CASSYSGGNQETQYF.

This clonotype showed up many times. The chain is built from TRBV20-1 and TRBJ1-5; D gene ambiguous. This CDR3 is 16 amino acids long. The germline V gene encodes CDR1 DFQATT and CDR2 SNEGSKA (reference sequence). Trimming shortened V by 0 bases and J by 3 bases, and 15 bases separated the two germline ends. The CDR3 nucleotides are TGCAGTGCTAGAGATAGGTCGGCCGGCTACAATCAGCCCCAGCATTTT. Protein product: CSARDRSAGYNQPQHF.

This clonotype showed up many times. The V call is TRBV7-9, the J call TRBJ1-2; 7 bases fit TRBD1. Germline V gene data show CDR1 as SEHNR and CDR2 as FQNEAQ (reference sequence). The CDR3 is made up of 12 amino acids. With 5 bases clipped from V and 8 bases from J, the junction kept 5 bases outside the gene matches. In DNA form, the CDR3 reads TGTGCCAGCAGCCTACAGGGGCACGGCTACACCTTC. Protein product: CASSLQGHGYTF.